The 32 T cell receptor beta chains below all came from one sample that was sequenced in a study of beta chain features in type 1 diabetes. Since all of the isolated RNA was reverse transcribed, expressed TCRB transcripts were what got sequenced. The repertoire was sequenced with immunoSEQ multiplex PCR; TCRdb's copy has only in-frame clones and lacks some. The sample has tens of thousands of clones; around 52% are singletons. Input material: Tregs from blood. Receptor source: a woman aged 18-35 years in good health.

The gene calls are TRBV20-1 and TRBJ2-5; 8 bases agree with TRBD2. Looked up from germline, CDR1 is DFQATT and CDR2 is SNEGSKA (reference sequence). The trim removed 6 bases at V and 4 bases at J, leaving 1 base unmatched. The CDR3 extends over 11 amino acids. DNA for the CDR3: TGCAGTGCCCGGGGGGGAGAGACCCAGTACTTC. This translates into CSARGGETQYF.

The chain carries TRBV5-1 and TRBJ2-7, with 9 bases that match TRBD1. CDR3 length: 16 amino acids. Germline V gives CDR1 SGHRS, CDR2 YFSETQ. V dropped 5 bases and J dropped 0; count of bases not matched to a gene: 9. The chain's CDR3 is CASSRVRGQGSYEQYF. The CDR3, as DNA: TGCGCCAGCAGTCGCGTGAGGGGACAGGGCTCCTACGAGCAGTACTTC.

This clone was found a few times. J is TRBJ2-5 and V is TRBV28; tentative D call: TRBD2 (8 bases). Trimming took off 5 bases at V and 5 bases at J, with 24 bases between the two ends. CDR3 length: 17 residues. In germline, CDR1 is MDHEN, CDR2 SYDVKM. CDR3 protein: CASSITLRGGQLETQYF. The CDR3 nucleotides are TGTGCCAGCAGTATCACCCTCCGGGGGGGACAGTTGGAGACCCAGTACTTC. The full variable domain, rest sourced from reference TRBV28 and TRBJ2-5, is DVKVTQSSRYLVKRTGEKVFLECVQDMDHENMFWYRQDPGLGLRLIYFSYDVKMKEKGDIPEGYSVSREKKERFSLILESASTNQTSMYLCASSITLRGGQLETQYFGPGTRLLVL.

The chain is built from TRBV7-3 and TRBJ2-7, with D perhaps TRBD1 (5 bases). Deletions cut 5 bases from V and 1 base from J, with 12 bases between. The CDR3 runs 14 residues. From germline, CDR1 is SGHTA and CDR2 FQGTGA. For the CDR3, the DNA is TGTGCCAGCAGCCCTGGACACGGGTCCTACGAGCAGTACTTC. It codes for CASSPGHGSYEQYF.

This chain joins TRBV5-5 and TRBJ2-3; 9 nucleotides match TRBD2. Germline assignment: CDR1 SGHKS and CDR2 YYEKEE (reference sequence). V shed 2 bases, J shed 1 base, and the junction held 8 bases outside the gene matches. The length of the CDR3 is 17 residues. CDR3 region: CASSFGMVAGGTDTQYF. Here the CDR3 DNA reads TGTGCCAGCAGCTTTGGGATGGTAGCGGGAGGCACAGATACGCAGTATTTT.

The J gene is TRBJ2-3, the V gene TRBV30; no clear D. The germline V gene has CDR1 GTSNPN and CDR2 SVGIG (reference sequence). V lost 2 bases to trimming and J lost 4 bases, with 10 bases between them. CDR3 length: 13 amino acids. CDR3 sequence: CAWSLRGADTQYF. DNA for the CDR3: TGTGCCTGGAGTCTTAGAGGTGCAGATACGCAGTATTTT. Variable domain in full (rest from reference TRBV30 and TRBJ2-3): SQTIHQWPATLVQPVGSPLSLECTVEGTSNPNLYWYRQAAGRGLQLLFYSVGIGQISSEVPQNLSASRPQDRQFILSSKKLLLSDSGFYLCAWSLRGADTQYFGPGTRLTVL.

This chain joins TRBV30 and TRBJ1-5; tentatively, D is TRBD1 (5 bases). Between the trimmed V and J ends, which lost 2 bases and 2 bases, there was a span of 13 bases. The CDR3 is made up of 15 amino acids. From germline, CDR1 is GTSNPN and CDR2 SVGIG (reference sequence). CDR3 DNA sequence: TGTGCCTGGAGTAAGGGAGGGACTGGCAATCAGCCCCAGCATTTT. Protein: CAWSKGGTGNQPQHF.

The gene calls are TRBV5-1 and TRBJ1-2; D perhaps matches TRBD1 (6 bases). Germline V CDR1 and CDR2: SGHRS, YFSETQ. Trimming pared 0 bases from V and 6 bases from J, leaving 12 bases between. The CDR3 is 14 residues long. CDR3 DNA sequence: TGCGCCAGCAGCTTGGGGCAGGGGAGTAATGGCTACACCTTC. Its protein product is CASSLGQGSNGYTF. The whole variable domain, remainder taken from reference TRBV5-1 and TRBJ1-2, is KAGVTQTPRYLIKTRGQQVTLSCSPISGHRSVSWYQQTPGQGLQFLFEYFSETQRNKGNFPGRFSGRQFSNSRSEMNVSTLELGDSALYLCASSLGQGSNGYTFGSGTRLTVV.

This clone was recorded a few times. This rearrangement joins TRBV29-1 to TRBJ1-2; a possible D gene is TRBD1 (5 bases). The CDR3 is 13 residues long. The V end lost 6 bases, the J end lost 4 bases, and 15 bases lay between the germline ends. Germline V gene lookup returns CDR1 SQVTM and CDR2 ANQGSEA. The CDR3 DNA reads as TGCAGCGTCCAAGCCAGGGCCAGCTATGGCTACACCTTC. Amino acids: CSVQARASYGYTF.

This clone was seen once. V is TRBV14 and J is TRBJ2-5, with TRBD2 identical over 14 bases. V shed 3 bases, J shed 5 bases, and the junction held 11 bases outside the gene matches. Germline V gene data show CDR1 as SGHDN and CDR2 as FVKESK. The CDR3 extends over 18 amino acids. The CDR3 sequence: CASSHPTGTSGSPETQYF. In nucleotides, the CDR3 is TGTGCCAGCAGCCATCCCACCGGGACTAGCGGGAGTCCGGAGACCCAGTACTTC.

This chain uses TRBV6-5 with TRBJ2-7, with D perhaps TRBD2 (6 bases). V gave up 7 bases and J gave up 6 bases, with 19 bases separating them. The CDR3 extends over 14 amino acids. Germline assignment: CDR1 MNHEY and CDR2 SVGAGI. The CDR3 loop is CASTKTRRATEQYF. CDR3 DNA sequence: TGTGCCAGCACTAAAACGCGGAGGGCTACCGAGCAGTACTTC.

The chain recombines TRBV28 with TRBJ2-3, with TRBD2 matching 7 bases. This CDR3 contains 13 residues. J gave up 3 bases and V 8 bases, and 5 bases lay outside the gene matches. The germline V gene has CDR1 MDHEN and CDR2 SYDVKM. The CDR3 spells CASRGRGTDTQYF. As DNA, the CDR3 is TGTGCCAGCCGAGGGAGGGGAACAGATACGCAGTATTTT.

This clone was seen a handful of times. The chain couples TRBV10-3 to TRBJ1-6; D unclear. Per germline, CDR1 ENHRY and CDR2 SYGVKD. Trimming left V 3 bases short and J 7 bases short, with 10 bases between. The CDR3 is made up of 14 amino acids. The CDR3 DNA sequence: TGTGCCATCAGTGACACCGCGGGGAATTCACCCCTCCACTTT. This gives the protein CAISDTAGNSPLHF.

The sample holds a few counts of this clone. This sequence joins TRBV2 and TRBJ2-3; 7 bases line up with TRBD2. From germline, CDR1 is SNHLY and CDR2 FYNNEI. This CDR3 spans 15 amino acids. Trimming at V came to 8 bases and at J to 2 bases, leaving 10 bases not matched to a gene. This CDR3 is CASFGRDYDTDTQYF. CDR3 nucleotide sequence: TGTGCCAGCTTTGGACGGGACTACGACACAGATACGCAGTATTTT.

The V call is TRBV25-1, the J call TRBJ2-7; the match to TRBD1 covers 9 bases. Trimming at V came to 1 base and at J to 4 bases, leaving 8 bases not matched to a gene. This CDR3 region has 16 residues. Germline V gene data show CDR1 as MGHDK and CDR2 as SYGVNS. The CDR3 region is CASSELRGQGKYEQYF. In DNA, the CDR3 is TGTGCCAGCAGTGAATTAAGGGGACAGGGTAAATACGAGCAGTACTTC.

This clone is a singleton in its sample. CDR3 nucleotide sequence: TGTGCCAGCAGTCCTGAGGCGATACAGGGCTACGAGCAGTACTTC. Translated, it gives CASSPEAIQGYEQYF. V usage is TRBV2 and J usage is TRBJ2-7, with D tentatively TRBD1 (6 bases). Germline CDR1 SNHLY, CDR2 FYNNEI. The CDR3 totals 15 residues. The V and J ends lost 5 bases and 3 bases respectively, with 17 bases between them.

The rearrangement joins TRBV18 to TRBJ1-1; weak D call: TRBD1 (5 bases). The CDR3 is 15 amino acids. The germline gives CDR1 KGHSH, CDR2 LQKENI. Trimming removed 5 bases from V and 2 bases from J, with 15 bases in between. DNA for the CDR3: TGTGCCAGCTCATTCTCTACCGACAGAAACACTGAAGCTTTCTTT. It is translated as CASSFSTDRNTEAFF.

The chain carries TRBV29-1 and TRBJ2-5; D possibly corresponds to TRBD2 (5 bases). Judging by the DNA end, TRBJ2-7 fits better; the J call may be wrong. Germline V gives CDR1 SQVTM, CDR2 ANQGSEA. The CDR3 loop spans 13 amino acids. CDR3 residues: CSVSGESSYEQYF. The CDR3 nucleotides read TGCAGCGTTAGCGGTGAGAGCTCCTACGAGCAGTACTTC.

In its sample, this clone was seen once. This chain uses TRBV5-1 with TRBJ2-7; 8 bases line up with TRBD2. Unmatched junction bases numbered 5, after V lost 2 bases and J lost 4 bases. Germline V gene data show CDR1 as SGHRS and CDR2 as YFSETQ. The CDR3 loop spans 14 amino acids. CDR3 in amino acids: CASSLLAEPYEQYF. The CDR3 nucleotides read TGCGCCAGCAGCTTACTAGCGGAACCGTACGAGCAGTACTTC.

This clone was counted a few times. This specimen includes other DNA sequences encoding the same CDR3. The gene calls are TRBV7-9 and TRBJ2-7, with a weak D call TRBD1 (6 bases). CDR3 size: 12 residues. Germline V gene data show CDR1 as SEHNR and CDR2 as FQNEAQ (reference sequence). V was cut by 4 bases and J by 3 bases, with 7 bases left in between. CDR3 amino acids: CASSSTGYEQYF. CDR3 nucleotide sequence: TGTGCCAGCAGCTCGACAGGCTACGAGCAGTACTTC. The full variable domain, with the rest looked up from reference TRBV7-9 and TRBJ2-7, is DTGVSQNPRHKITKRGQNVTFRCDPISEHNRLYWYRQTLGQGPEFLTYFQNEAQLEKSRLLSDRFSAERPKGSFSTLEIQRTEQGDSAMYLCASSSTGYEQYFGPGTRLTVT.

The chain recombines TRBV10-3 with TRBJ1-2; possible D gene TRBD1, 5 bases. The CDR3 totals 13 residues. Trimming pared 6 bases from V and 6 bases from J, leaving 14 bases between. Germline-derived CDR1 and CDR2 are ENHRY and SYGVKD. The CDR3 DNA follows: TGTGCCATCAGGGACAATTCGGATAATGGCTACACCTTC. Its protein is CAIRDNSDNGYTF.

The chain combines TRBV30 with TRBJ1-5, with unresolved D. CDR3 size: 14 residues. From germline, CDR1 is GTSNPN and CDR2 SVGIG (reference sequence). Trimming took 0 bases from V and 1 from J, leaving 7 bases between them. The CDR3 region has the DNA TGTGCCTGGAGTGTAGGAGTGAGCAATCAGCCCCAGCATTTT. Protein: CAWSVGVSNQPQHF.

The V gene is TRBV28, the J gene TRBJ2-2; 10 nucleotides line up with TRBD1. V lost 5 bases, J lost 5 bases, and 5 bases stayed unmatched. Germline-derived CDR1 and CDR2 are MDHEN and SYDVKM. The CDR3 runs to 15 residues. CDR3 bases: TGTGCCAGCAGTGCGGACAGGGGGAGAACCGGGGAGCTGTTTTTT. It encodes CASSADRGRTGELFF.

CDR3 nucleotide sequence: TGTGCCAGCGGAGCAGGGACAGGGAGACAGACTGAAGCTTTCTTT. Its translation: CASGAGTGRQTEAFF. V gene TRBV28 combines with J gene TRBJ1-1, with 9 nucleotides matching TRBD1. CDR1 MDHEN and CDR2 SYDVKM come from the germline V gene. J lost 5 bases, V lost 8 bases, and 12 bases had no gene match. This CDR3 comprises 15 residues.

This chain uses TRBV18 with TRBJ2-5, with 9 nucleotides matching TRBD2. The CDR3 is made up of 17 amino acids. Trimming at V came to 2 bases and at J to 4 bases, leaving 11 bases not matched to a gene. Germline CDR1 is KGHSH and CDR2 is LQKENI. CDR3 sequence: CASSPAVTSGLSETQYF. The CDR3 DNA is TGTGCCAGCTCACCAGCGGTAACTAGCGGGTTGTCAGAGACCCAGTACTTC.

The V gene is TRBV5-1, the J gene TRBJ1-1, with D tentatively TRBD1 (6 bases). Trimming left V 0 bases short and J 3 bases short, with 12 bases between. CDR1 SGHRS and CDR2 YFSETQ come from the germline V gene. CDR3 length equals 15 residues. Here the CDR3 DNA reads TGCGCCAGCAGCTTGGTGTTGGGGGCGGACACTGAAGCTTTCTTT. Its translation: CASSLVLGADTEAFF.

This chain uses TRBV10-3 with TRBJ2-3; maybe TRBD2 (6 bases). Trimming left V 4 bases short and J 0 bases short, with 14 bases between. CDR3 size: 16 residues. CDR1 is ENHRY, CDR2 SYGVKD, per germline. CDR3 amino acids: CAISGFSGTSTDTQYF. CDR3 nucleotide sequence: TGTGCCATCAGTGGATTTAGCGGAACTAGCACAGATACGCAGTATTTT.

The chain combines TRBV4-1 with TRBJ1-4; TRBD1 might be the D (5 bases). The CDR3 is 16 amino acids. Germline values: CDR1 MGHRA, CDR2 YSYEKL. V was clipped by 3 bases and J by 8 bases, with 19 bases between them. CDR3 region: CASSHQSRTSGEKLFF. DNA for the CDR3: TGCGCCAGCAGCCACCAATCTAGGACAAGTGGAGAAAAACTGTTTTTT.

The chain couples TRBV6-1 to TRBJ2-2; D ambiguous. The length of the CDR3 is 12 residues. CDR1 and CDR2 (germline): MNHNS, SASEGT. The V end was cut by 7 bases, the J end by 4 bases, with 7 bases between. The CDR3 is CASTTSTGELFF. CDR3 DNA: TGTGCCAGCACGACAAGCACCGGGGAGCTGTTTTTT.

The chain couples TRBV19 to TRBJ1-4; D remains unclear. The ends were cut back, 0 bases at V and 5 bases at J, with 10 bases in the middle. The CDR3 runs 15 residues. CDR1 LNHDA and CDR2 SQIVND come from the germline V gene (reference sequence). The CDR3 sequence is CASSIDLSGNEKLFF. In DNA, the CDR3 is TGTGCCAGTAGTATAGATCTATCGGGGAATGAAAAACTGTTTTTT.

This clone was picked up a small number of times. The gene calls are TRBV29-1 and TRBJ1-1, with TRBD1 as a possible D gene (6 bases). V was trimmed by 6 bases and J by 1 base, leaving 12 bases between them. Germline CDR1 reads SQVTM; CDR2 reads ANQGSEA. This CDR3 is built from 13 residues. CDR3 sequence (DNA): TGCAGCGTAAGGACAGCATCGAACACTGAAGCTTTCTTT. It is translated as CSVRTASNTEAFF. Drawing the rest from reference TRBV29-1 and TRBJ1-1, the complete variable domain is SAVISQKPSRDICQRGTSLTIQCQVDSQVTMMFWYRQQPGQSLTLIATANQGSEATYESGFVIDKFPISRPNLTFSTLTVSNMSPEDSSIYLCSVRTASNTEAFFGQGTRLTVV.

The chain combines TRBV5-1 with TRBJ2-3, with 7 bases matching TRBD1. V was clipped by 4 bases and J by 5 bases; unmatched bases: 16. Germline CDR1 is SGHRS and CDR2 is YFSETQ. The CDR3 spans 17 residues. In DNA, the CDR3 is TGCGCCAGCAGCCGTTATCTAAGGGGGCAGAAGATAGATACGCAGTATTTT. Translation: CASSRYLRGQKIDTQYF.